Included here is one TCR beta chain sequence, with context. Its cognate antigen is unknown. The CDR3 contains 13 residues. V was trimmed by 5 bases and J by 6 bases, leaving 13 bases between them. CDR1 MNHEY and CDR2 SVGAGI come from the germline V gene. This sample stems from a study of cytomegalovirus exposure and HLA in healthy donors. Study results and limitations: Fewer N-insertions than the 666-donor mean were reportedly shown by an Asian-associated ancestry cluster in a later analysis.

A multiplex PCR was run with 60 Vbeta primers and 13 Jbeta primers. This table comes from immunoSEQ multiplex PCR, and its TCRdb copy is limited to in-frame clones, with some not included. The sample lists 180,000 or so clones, about 80% occurring once. Source material: PBMCs. This clonotype was sampled from a man aged 35 to 55 in good health and CMV-seronegative. J is TRBJ1-1 and V is TRBV6-5; D unresolved. CDR3 residues: CASSPGASSEAFF. For the CDR3, the DNA is TGTGCCAGCAGTCCCGGAGCGAGTTCTGAAGCTTTCTTT.